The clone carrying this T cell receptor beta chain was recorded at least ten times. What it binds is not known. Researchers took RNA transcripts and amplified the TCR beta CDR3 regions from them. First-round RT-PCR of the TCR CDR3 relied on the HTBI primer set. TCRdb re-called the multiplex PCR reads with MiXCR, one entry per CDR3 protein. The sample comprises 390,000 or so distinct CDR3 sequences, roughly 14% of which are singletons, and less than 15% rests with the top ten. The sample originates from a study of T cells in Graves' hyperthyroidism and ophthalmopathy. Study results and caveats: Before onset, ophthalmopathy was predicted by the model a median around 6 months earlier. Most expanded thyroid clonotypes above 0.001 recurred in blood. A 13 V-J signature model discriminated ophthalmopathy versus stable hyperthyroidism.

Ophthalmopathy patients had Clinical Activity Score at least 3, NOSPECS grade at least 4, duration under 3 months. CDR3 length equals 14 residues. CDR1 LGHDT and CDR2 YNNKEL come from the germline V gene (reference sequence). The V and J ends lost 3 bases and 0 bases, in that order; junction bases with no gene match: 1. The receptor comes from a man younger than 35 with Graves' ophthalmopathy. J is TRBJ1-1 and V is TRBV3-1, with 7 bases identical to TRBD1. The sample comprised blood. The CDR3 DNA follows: TGTGCCAGCAGCCAGACAGGGATGAACACTGAAGCTTTCTTT. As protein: CASSQTGMNTEAFF.